This passage covers 7 T cell receptor beta chains from one sample sequenced in a study of shared clonotypes between healthy human individuals. TCRdb's table, derived via immunoSEQ multiplex PCR, lists solely in-frame clones and lacks some. The sample lists 2 million or so clones; approximately 95% were seen once. CD8 cells regarded as naive lacked CD45RO, were positively chosen for CCR7, and omitted terminally differentiated effector memory CD45RA+ cells. Input material: naive CD8+ T cells sorted from blood. These TCRs come from a man aged 18 to 29 in good health.

The CDR3 nucleotides read TGTGCCAGCAGCTGGACGACAGGGACCACTGAAGCTTTCTTT. It yields the protein CASSWTTGTTEAFF. The rearrangement joins TRBV5-6 to TRBJ1-1; 7 positions match TRBD1. CDR3 length: 14 residues. Germline V gene sequence: CDR1 SGHDT, CDR2 YYEEEE. With 3 bases clipped from V and 4 bases from J, the junction kept 6 bases outside the gene matches.

CDR3 DNA: TGTGCCAGCAGTCTGGACACTTTCTCCTACGAGCAGTACTTC. This translates into CASSLDTFSYEQYF. The V call is TRBV6-1, the J call TRBJ2-7, with TRBD1 as a possible D gene (5 bases). The CDR3 is made up of 14 amino acids. Germline V gene data show CDR1 as MNHNS and CDR2 as SASEGT. Deletions cut 5 bases from V and 0 bases from J, with 11 bases between.

The chain couples TRBV12-5 to TRBJ1-1; 8 positions match TRBD1. V was clipped by 2 bases and J by 0 bases; unmatched bases: 8. CDR1 and CDR2 from the germline V gene are LGHNT and FRNRAP. CDR3 size: 17 residues. The CDR3: CASGLLAGGDMNTEAFF. CDR3 nucleotides: TGTGCTAGTGGTTTGTTGGCAGGGGGCGATATGAACACTGAAGCTTTCTTT.

This clone was observed once. The gene calls are TRBV7-9 and TRBJ1-1; unclear D gene. The CDR3 loop spans 14 amino acids. The germline V gene has CDR1 SEHNR and CDR2 FQNEAQ (reference sequence). The V and J ends lost 2 bases and 11 bases respectively, with 18 bases between them. The CDR3 region has the DNA TGTGCCAGCAGCTTACCGGGAGAGGTGGCGGTGGCTTTCTTT. Translated, it gives CASSLPGEVAVAFF.

This sequence joins TRBV10-3 and TRBJ1-4; the D gene is possibly TRBD1 (6 bases). V shed 10 bases and J shed 6 bases, with 24 bases lying between them. The CDR3 loop spans 16 amino acids. Germline values: CDR1 ENHRY, CDR2 SYGVKD. The CDR3 nucleotides read TGTGCCACCCAGGACGGCCTGGTCAGGGGCTATGAAAAACTGTTTTTT. It specifies CATQDGLVRGYEKLFF.

The J gene is TRBJ2-7, the V gene TRBV11-2; D call uncertain. CDR1 is SGHAT and CDR2 is FQNNGV in the germline V gene. Between the trimmed V and J ends, which lost 1 base and 2 bases, there was a span of 9 bases. There are 14 residues in the CDR3. The CDR3 loop reads CASSLGFGAYEQYF. The CDR3 bases are TGTGCCAGCAGCTTAGGTTTTGGGGCCTACGAGCAGTACTTC.

The rearrangement uses TRBV27 and TRBJ2-7; 7 bases line up with TRBD1. The length of the CDR3 is 13 residues. Germline CDR1 reads MNHEY; CDR2 reads SMNVEV (reference sequence). V shed 3 bases, J shed 4 bases, and the junction held 3 bases outside the gene matches. CDR3 loop: CASSFGTEYEQYF. The CDR3 nucleotides are TGTGCCAGCAGTTTCGGGACAGAATACGAGCAGTACTTC.